This T cell receptor beta chain was profiled in a study of beta chain features in type 1 diabetes. Regarding the study as a whole: Diminished insertions and augmented deletions at VDJ junctions characterized type 1 diabetes patients. PCR, the amplification step, might favor shorter templates, equally in patients and controls.

This clone is a singleton in its sample. Its antigen remains unidentified. All of the isolated RNA was reverse transcribed, so expressed TCRB transcripts were sequenced. Repertoires were generated with immunoSEQ multiplex PCR, while TCRdb's copy carries only in-frame clones and drops some. The data contain roughly 300,000 clones, 6.5% to 10% of them singletons. CDR3 length: 14 residues. V shed 5 bases and J shed 3 bases, with 14 bases lying between them. From germline, CDR1 is MNHEY and CDR2 SVGAGI. This TCR was sampled from a woman between 18 and 29 years old in good health. The J gene is TRBJ2-7, the V gene TRBV6-5, with unresolved D. Sequencing was carried out using central memory CD4+ T cells from blood. CDR3 coding DNA: TGTGCCAGCAGTCCGACTCAACTCAACTACGAGCAGTACTTC. Translation gives CASSPTQLNYEQYF.